Following are 22 T cell receptor beta chains from one sample sequenced in a study of PD-1 blockade in classical Hodgkin lymphoma. Sequencing was performed with immunoSEQ multiplex PCR; in TCRdb, only in-frame clones are kept and a portion is missing. Altogether about 41,000 clones are present, around 74% being singletons, with the ten largest covering over 2.5%. As for time point: cycle 4 day 1 (C4D1), after less than seven weeks of nivolumab. With no exception, relapse followed autologous stem cell transplantation in all patients, and brentuximab vedotin exposure varied. The sequences come from peripheral blood mononuclear cells (PBMCs), collected before the fourth cycle of nivolumab. The source is a human donor with classical Hodgkin lymphoma.

The rearrangement uses TRBV11-2 and TRBJ2-7; TRBD1 matches at 10 bases. CDR3 length equals 19 residues. The germline V gene encodes CDR1 SGHAT and CDR2 FQNNGV. V lost 0 bases, J lost 2 bases, and 13 bases stayed unmatched. CDR3 residues: CASSLDRRGQGLPTYEQYF. The CDR3, as DNA: TGTGCCAGCAGCTTAGATCGAAGGGGACAGGGGCTACCTACCTACGAGCAGTACTTC.

This sequence joins TRBV6-1 and TRBJ1-4; 8 bases fit TRBD1. CDR1 MNHNS and CDR2 SASEGT come from the germline V gene. The CDR3 covers 15 residues. The ends lost 5 bases at V and 7 bases at J; junction bases unmatched: 9. The CDR3 region is CASSPRQGRGEKLFF. The CDR3 region has the DNA TGTGCCAGCAGTCCCCGACAGGGGAGGGGTGAAAAACTGTTTTTT.

V is TRBV7-9 and J is TRBJ2-1, with TRBD2 identical over 7 bases. Germline assignment: CDR1 SEHNR and CDR2 FQNEAQ (reference sequence). The CDR3 is made up of 14 amino acids. The V segment lost 5 bases and the J segment 6 bases; nucleotides outside the gene matches: 7. CDR3 region: CASSLSGLFNEQFF. In DNA, the CDR3 is TGTGCCAGCAGCCTTAGCGGGCTCTTCAATGAGCAGTTCTTC. The full variable domain, with the rest looked up from reference TRBV7-9 and TRBJ2-1, is DTGVSQNPRHKITKRGQNVTFRCDPISEHNRLYWYRQTLGQGPEFLTYFQNEAQLEKSRLLSDRFSAERPKGSFSTLEIQRTEQGDSAMYLCASSLSGLFNEQFFGPGTRLTVL.

V is TRBV9 and J is TRBJ2-3; D remains ambiguous. The ends were cut back, 2 bases at V and 4 bases at J, with 8 bases in the middle. The CDR3 covers 13 residues. Germline loops: CDR1 SGDLS, CDR2 YYNGEE. In nucleotides, the CDR3 is TGTGCCAGCAGCGTTCCGGGTCCAGATACGCAGTATTTT. Translating gives CASSVPGPDTQYF. The complete variable domain, with remaining parts taken from reference TRBV9 and TRBJ2-3, reads DSGVTQTPKHLITATGQRVTLRCSPRSGDLSVYWYQQSLDQGLQFLIQYYNGEERAKGNILERFSAQQFPDLHSELNLSSLELGDSALYFCASSVPGPDTQYFGPGTRLTVL.

The rearrangement joins TRBV6-1 to TRBJ2-7; the match to TRBD1 covers 8 bases. The CDR3 loop spans 14 amino acids. Germline V gene data show CDR1 as MNHNS and CDR2 as SASEGT. Unmatched junction bases numbered 6, after V lost 3 bases and J lost 5 bases. CDR3 region: CASSENDRGHEQYF. The CDR3 DNA is TGTGCCAGCAGTGAGAATGACAGGGGCCACGAGCAGTACTTC.

The chain has TRBV5-4 and TRBJ2-3; tentatively, D is TRBD1 (5 bases). This CDR3 is built from 14 residues. Deletions cut 0 bases from V and 2 bases from J, with 7 bases between. The germline V gene encodes CDR1 SGHNT and CDR2 YYREEE (reference sequence). In nucleotides, the CDR3 is TGTGCCAGCAGCTTGGGACAGCTCACAGATACGCAGTATTTT. Protein: CASSLGQLTDTQYF.

The chain links TRBV11-2 to TRBJ2-1; D might be TRBD2 (6 bases). Germline lookup yields CDR1 SGHAT and CDR2 FQNNGV. CDR3 length: 14 residues. The V and J ends lost 0 bases and 7 bases respectively, with 10 bases between them. The CDR3 coding sequence is TGTGCCAGCAGCTTAGATTCTCTAGCGAATGAGCAGTTCTTC. Encoded protein: CASSLDSLANEQFF. Together with reference TRBV11-2 and TRBJ2-1, the CDR3 gives the full variable domain: EAGVAQSPRYKIIEKRQSVAFWCNPISGHATLYWYQQILGQGPKLLIQFQNNGVVDDSQLPKDRFSAERLKGVDSTLKIQPAKLEDSAVYLCASSLDSLANEQFFGPGTRLTVL.

The chain joins TRBV7-6 to TRBJ2-2; no clear D. CDR1 is SGHVS, CDR2 FNYEAQ, per germline. CDR3 length: 14 amino acids. Trimming took off 0 bases at V and 1 base at J, with 3 bases between the two ends. This chain's CDR3 is CASSLAVNTGELFF. CDR3 DNA sequence: TGTGCCAGCAGCTTAGCGGTGAACACCGGGGAGCTGTTTTTT.

The rearrangement links TRBV19 to TRBJ1-2; 7 nucleotides line up with TRBD1. V shed 3 bases and J 5 bases; nucleotides not matched to a gene: 3. CDR1 is LNHDA and CDR2 is SQIVND in the germline V gene (reference sequence). This CDR3 has 13 residues. In DNA, the CDR3 is TGTGCCAGTAGTATCGGACAGGTATATGGCTACACCTTC. It yields the protein CASSIGQVYGYTF. The whole variable domain, remainder taken from reference TRBV19 and TRBJ1-2, is DGGITQSPKYLFRKEGQNVTLSCEQNLNHDAMYWYRQDPGQGLRLIYYSQIVNDFQKGDIAEGYSVSREKKESFPLTVTSAQKNPTAFYLCASSIGQVYGYTFGSGTRLTVV.

The V call is TRBV9, the J call TRBJ1-6; D perhaps matches TRBD1 (5 bases). The V end was cut by 2 bases, the J end by 15 bases, with 12 bases between. The CDR3 runs to 12 residues. The V gene's germline CDR1 is SGDLS and CDR2 YYNGEE. The CDR3 is CASSVSGTFLHF. CDR3 DNA sequence: TGTGCCAGCAGCGTTTCCGGGACCTTCCTCCACTTT.

The chain joins TRBV5-1 to TRBJ2-1, with D tentatively TRBD2 (5 bases). The germline CDR1 and CDR2 sequences are SGHRS and YFSETQ. The CDR3 runs 13 residues. Trimming removed 0 bases at V and 5 bases at J, with 6 bases between. The CDR3, as DNA: TGCGCCAGCAGCTTGGCCGGGGACAATGAGCAGTTCTTC. Its protein is CASSLAGDNEQFF.

The V and J genes are TRBV5-8 and TRBJ2-3; 10 bases are a match to TRBD2. The germline V gene encodes CDR1 SGHTS and CDR2 YDEGEE. The CDR3 spans 15 residues. V dropped 1 base and J dropped 5; count of bases not matched to a gene: 4. The DNA for the CDR3 is TGTGCCAGCAGCTTGATCCCTAGCGGGGGAGATACGCAGTATTTT. Translating gives CASSLIPSGGDTQYF.

The gene calls are TRBV4-3 and TRBJ1-2, with D hard to call. The CDR3 consists of 13 residues. Germline V CDR1 and CDR2: LGHNA, YSLEER. The ends were cut back, 0 bases at V and 6 bases at J, with 8 bases in the middle. CDR3 DNA: TGCGCCAGCAGCCAAGAGGGATATAATGGCTACACCTTC. This codes for CASSQEGYNGYTF.

The CDR3 DNA reads TGCGCCCGCTTATTGTCCGGGACCTACGAGCAGTACTTC. This gives the protein CARLLSGTYEQYF. The chain has TRBV23-1 and TRBJ2-7, with D perhaps TRBD2 (5 bases). Being an ORF, TRBV23-1 has a function that is uncertain. Trimming stripped 11 bases from V and 2 bases from J, with 16 bases between. The CDR3 has 13 residues.

V and J are TRBV6-5 and TRBJ1-1; tentatively, D is TRBD1 (5 bases). V lost 8 bases to trimming and J lost 1 base, with 17 bases between them. CDR1 and CDR2 (germline): MNHEY, SVGAGI. This CDR3 region has 15 residues. The CDR3 DNA follows: TGTGCCAGCGCCCGCGGGGGATATTCGAACACTGAAGCTTTCTTT. Translation gives CASARGGYSNTEAFF.

The rearrangement joins TRBV28 to TRBJ2-3, with D perhaps matching TRBD1 (6 bases). The CDR3 spans 15 residues. Germline V gene data show CDR1 as MDHEN and CDR2 as SYDVKM. Trimming pared 1 base from V and 3 bases from J, leaving 11 bases between. CDR3 region: CASSLYAGVTDTQYF. CDR3 nucleotide sequence: TGTGCCAGCAGTTTATATGCAGGGGTGACAGATACGCAGTATTTT.

This clone was counted between two and nine times. The chain links TRBV28 to TRBJ1-1; 7 bases match TRBD1. CDR3 length equals 17 residues. Germline V gives CDR1 MDHEN, CDR2 SYDVKM. J was trimmed by 1 base and V by 5 bases; bases with no gene match: 13. CDR3 bases: TGTGCCAGCAGTACCTACCGGGACAGCCTGGGGAACACTGAAGCTTTCTTT. Residues: CASSTYRDSLGNTEAFF.

The chain uses TRBV7-2 and TRBJ2-1; 9 bases are a match to TRBD1. The CDR3 runs 12 residues. CDR1 and CDR2 (germline): SGHTA, FQGNSA. J lost 14 bases, V lost 5 bases, and 7 bases had no gene match. CDR3 amino acids: CASSPTRDREFF. CDR3 DNA: TGTGCCAGCAGCCCGACCCGGGACAGGGAGTTCTTC.

V and J are TRBV7-2 and TRBJ2-5; 7 positions agree with TRBD1. Germline assignment: CDR1 SGHTA and CDR2 FQGNSA. CDR3 length equals 17 residues. V lost 1 base, J lost 4 bases, and 12 bases stayed unmatched. CDR3 residues: CASSLGRAGGNRETQYF. The CDR3 DNA follows: TGTGCCAGCAGCTTAGGGAGAGCAGGGGGAAACAGAGAGACCCAGTACTTC.

The V call is TRBV19, the J call TRBJ1-6; 8 nucleotides align to TRBD1. Germline V lookup: CDR1 LNHDA, CDR2 SQIVND (reference sequence). The ends lost 6 bases at V and 9 bases at J; junction bases unmatched: 10. This CDR3 contains 15 residues. CDR3 sequence reads: CASSNRGIETSPLHF. The CDR3 region has the DNA TGTGCCAGTAGCAACAGGGGGATTGAGACTTCACCCCTCCACTTT. The variable domain in full, completed from reference TRBV19 and TRBJ1-6, reads DGGITQSPKYLFRKEGQNVTLSCEQNLNHDAMYWYRQDPGQGLRLIYYSQIVNDFQKGDIAEGYSVSREKKESFPLTVTSAQKNPTAFYLCASSNRGIETSPLHFGNGTRLTVT.

The chain is built from TRBV2 and TRBJ2-1; D assignment may be TRBD1 or TRBD2 (5 bases each). V lost 10 bases to trimming and J lost 7 bases, with 14 bases between them. Germline CDR1 SNHLY, CDR2 FYNNEI. CDR3 length equals 12 residues. The CDR3 reads CATPLGVNEQFF. CDR3 nucleotide sequence: TGTGCCACCCCGTTGGGGGTAAATGAGCAGTTCTTC.

The rearrangement joins TRBV6-5 to TRBJ1-6; the match to TRBD1 covers 7 bases. The CDR3 extends over 15 amino acids. The junction had 9 bases not matched to a gene; V was cut back by 6 bases and J by 7 bases. Germline V gene data show CDR1 as MNHEY and CDR2 as SVGAGI. The CDR3 DNA reads TGTGCCAGCAGCGCTAGGGGGACAGAGAATTCACCCCTCCACTTT. It codes for CASSARGTENSPLHF.